These 24 T cell receptor beta chains came from one sample sequenced in a study of Ad26.COV2.S vaccination and SARS-CoV-2 variants. Assay used: immunoSEQ multiplex PCR; TCRdb lists only in-frame clones, some missing. This table holds roughly 250,000 clones, roughly nine tenths found once. As for treatment: 15 to 20 received Ad26.COV2.S at low or high dose, single or two shots; five or six received placebo; per-sample allocation not given. Material that was analyzed had been drawn on day 63 after the first vaccine or placebo injection. The starting material was peripheral blood, obtained in a trial of Ad26.COV2.S vaccine versus placebo. The receptors stem from a person aged 18-60 years who received the Ad26.COV2.S COVID-19 vaccine or a placebo.

This clone appeared once. Here the CDR3 reads CASMGVGDYEQYF. Written as DNA, the CDR3 is TGTGCCAGCATGGGGGTGGGAGACTACGAGCAGTACTTC. The chain carries TRBV25-1 and TRBJ2-7, with D perhaps assigned TRBD1 or TRBD2 (5 bases each). This CDR3 has 13 amino acids. Looked up from germline, CDR1 is MGHDK and CDR2 is SYGVNS. V lost 7 bases and J 3 bases, leaving 13 bases between the germline ends.

The chain couples TRBV27 to TRBJ1-6; D uncertain. The CDR3 runs 14 residues. In germline, CDR1 is MNHEY, CDR2 SMNVEV (reference sequence). Trimming shortened V by 0 bases and J by 2 bases, and 2 bases separated the two germline ends. CDR3 nucleotides: TGTGCCAGCAGTTTATCAGCCTATAATTCACCCCTCCACTTT. It codes for CASSLSAYNSPLHF.

The rearrangement uses TRBV5-1 and TRBJ2-3; 8 bases agree with TRBD2. The V gene end was trimmed by 7 bases and the J gene end by 2 bases; junction bases not matched to a gene: 9. The germline V gene has CDR1 SGHRS and CDR2 YFSETQ. This CDR3 is 15 amino acids long. As DNA, the CDR3 is TGCGCCAGCCGTCTTGCGGGGGGCGTCACAGATACGCAGTATTTT. Encoded protein: CASRLAGGVTDTQYF.

The J gene is TRBJ2-1, the V gene TRBV7-9, with TRBD2 matching over 9 bases. The ends lost 0 bases at V and 7 bases at J; junction bases unmatched: 4. Germline assignment: CDR1 SEHNR and CDR2 FQNEAQ (reference sequence). This CDR3 is built from 15 residues. In DNA, the CDR3 is TGTGCCAGCAGCTTAGCGGCGGGAGGGCCTAATGAGCAGTTCTTC. Translated, it gives CASSLAAGGPNEQFF.

This clone has a single count. The CDR3 protein is CASSIRADQPQHF. For the CDR3, the DNA is TGTGCCAGTAGTATAAGGGCAGATCAGCCCCAGCATTTT. J is TRBJ1-5 and V is TRBV19; D remains unclear. The V end lost 2 bases, the J end lost 5 bases, and 7 bases lay between the germline ends. This CDR3 is built from 13 residues. The germline V gene encodes CDR1 LNHDA and CDR2 SQIVND (reference sequence).

This chain joins TRBV14 and TRBJ2-1; D uncertain. Trimming took off 4 bases at V and 7 bases at J, with 14 bases between the two ends. Germline-derived CDR1 and CDR2 are SGHDN and FVKESK. CDR3 length: 14 residues. This CDR3 reads CASSLGWGKNEQFF. Here the CDR3 DNA reads TGTGCCAGCAGCCTCGGCTGGGGTAAGAATGAGCAGTTCTTC.

The chain has TRBV5-5 and TRBJ2-7; D possibly corresponds to TRBD1 (6 bases). CDR3 size: 15 residues. Germline CDR1 SGHKS, CDR2 YYEKEE (reference sequence). With 4 bases removed from V and 9 bases from J, the gap between germline ends came to 23 bases. CDR3: CASSPEQGTLRGQYF. The CDR3 DNA sequence: TGTGCCAGCAGCCCCGAACAGGGTACCCTACGTGGGCAGTACTTC.

The gene calls are TRBV7-9 and TRBJ2-2; D call uncertain. The CDR3 loop spans 15 amino acids. Germline lookup yields CDR1 SEHNR and CDR2 FQNEAQ (reference sequence). Trimming shortened V by 1 base and J by 4 bases, and 10 bases separated the two germline ends. CDR3 in DNA: TGTGCCAGCAGCTTAGTTGTGGCAGCCACCGGGGAGCTGTTTTTT. It yields the protein CASSLVVAATGELFF.

The V call is TRBV9, the J call TRBJ2-5; TRBD2 aligns across 14 bases. The CDR3 contains 16 residues. Germline lookup yields CDR1 SGDLS and CDR2 YYNGEE. V shed 2 bases and J 5 bases; nucleotides not matched to a gene: 5. Written as DNA, the CDR3 is TGTGCCAGCAGCGTCGGGACTAGCGGGAGTAGTGAGACCCAGTACTTC. Protein sequence: CASSVGTSGSSETQYF. The full variable domain, with the rest looked up from reference TRBV9 and TRBJ2-5, is DSGVTQTPKHLITATGQRVTLRCSPRSGDLSVYWYQQSLDQGLQFLIQYYNGEERAKGNILERFSAQQFPDLHSELNLSSLELGDSALYFCASSVGTSGSSETQYFGPGTRLLVL.

The chain links TRBV11-1 to TRBJ2-1; D is perhaps TRBD1 (5 bases). The CDR3 contains 14 residues. Germline V gives CDR1 SGHAT, CDR2 FQDESV (reference sequence). The ends were cut back, 5 bases at V and 4 bases at J, with 12 bases in the middle. This CDR3 is CASSGPGLYNEQFF. The DNA of the CDR3 is TGTGCCAGCAGCGGGCCAGGGTTGTACAATGAGCAGTTCTTC.

The chain uses TRBV5-1 and TRBJ2-2; D may be TRBD1 (7 bases). Germline CDR1 and CDR2: SGHRS and YFSETQ. The length of the CDR3 is 18 residues. Trimming left V 4 bases short and J 4 bases short, with 23 bases between. In nucleotides, the CDR3 is TGCGCCAGCAGCCGACCCTTCGACAGGGAGGTCGGCACCGGGGAGCTGTTTTTT. Protein sequence: CASSRPFDREVGTGELFF. The complete variable domain, with remaining parts taken from reference TRBV5-1 and TRBJ2-2, reads KAGVTQTPRYLIKTRGQQVTLSCSPISGHRSVSWYQQTPGQGLQFLFEYFSETQRNKGNFPGRFSGRQFSNSRSEMNVSTLELGDSALYLCASSRPFDREVGTGELFFGEGSRLTVL.

This chain links TRBV5-6 with TRBJ2-2; the D gene is possibly TRBD1 (5 bases). Trimming removed 5 bases from V and 2 bases from J, with 22 bases in between. Germline values: CDR1 SGHDT, CDR2 YYEEEE. This CDR3 has 18 amino acids. CDR3 loop: CASSYGDGAIFNTGELFF. The DNA of the CDR3 is TGTGCCAGCAGTTATGGCGATGGGGCCATCTTTAACACCGGGGAGCTGTTTTTT.

The V and J genes are TRBV29-1 and TRBJ1-5; a possible D gene is TRBD1 (5 bases). Per the germline V gene, CDR1 is SQVTM and CDR2 is ANQGSEA. There are 13 residues in the CDR3. V lost 6 bases and J lost 0, with 9 bases in between. The CDR3: CSVVGDSNQPQHF. In DNA form, the CDR3 reads TGCAGCGTCGTGGGGGATAGCAATCAGCCCCAGCATTTT.

V usage is TRBV24-1 and J usage is TRBJ1-5; D is unclear. Germline V gives CDR1 KGHDR, CDR2 SFDVKD. The CDR3 is 13 amino acids. V was trimmed by 1 base and J by 6 bases, leaving 6 bases between them. The CDR3 spells CATSDFSGQPQHF. The CDR3 nucleotides are TGTGCCACCAGTGATTTTAGTGGTCAGCCCCAGCATTTT.

The rearrangement uses TRBV7-7 and TRBJ2-5; 10 bases align to TRBD1. The CDR3 loop spans 15 amino acids. The germline V gene encodes CDR1 SSHAT and CDR2 FNYEAQ (reference sequence). Trimming took 5 bases from V and 2 from J; bases not matched to a gene: 5. CDR3 in DNA: TGTGCCAGCAGCCGGGACAGGGGATGGCAAGAGACCCAGTACTTC. It encodes CASSRDRGWQETQYF.

The V call is TRBV11-2, the J call TRBJ2-7; D ambiguous. This CDR3 region has 13 residues. Per the germline V gene, CDR1 is SGHAT and CDR2 is FQNNGV. V dropped 7 bases and J dropped 2 bases, with 12 bases sitting between them. The chain's CDR3 is CASNSQKTYEQYF. CDR3 nucleotide sequence: TGTGCCAGCAACTCACAGAAGACCTACGAGCAGTACTTC.

This chain connects TRBV5-3 to TRBJ1-5, with TRBD1 matching 8 bases. TRBV5-3 is treated as an ORF (open reading frame) with a function not yet certain. CDR3 length: 15 residues. V dropped 6 bases and J dropped 5; count of bases not matched to a gene: 10. The CDR3 bases are TGTGCCAGAATTCGCGGACAGGGTGCGTATCAGCCCCAGCATTTT. Translated: CARIRGQGAYQPQHF.

V and J are TRBV18 and TRBJ2-7; 8 bases match TRBD2. CDR1 and CDR2 from the germline V gene are KGHSH and LQKENI. V trimming: 6 bases; J trimming: 0 bases; junction bases outside the gene matches: 7. The CDR3 runs to 15 residues. CDR3: CASSPGRANSYEQYV. CDR3 nucleotides: TGTGCCAGCTCCCCCGGGAGGGCGAACTCCTACGAGCAGTACGTC.

The V call is TRBV7-2, the J call TRBJ1-1; the D gene is possibly TRBD1 (5 bases). The CDR3 is 14 amino acids. From germline, CDR1 is SGHTA and CDR2 FQGNSA. V lost 5 bases and J 0 bases, leaving 10 bases between the germline ends. The CDR3 DNA reads as TGTGCCAGCAGCACGGGGGGAGTGAACACTGAAGCTTTCTTT. Translated, it gives CASSTGGVNTEAFF.

The V and J genes are TRBV29-1 and TRBJ1-1; tentative D call: TRBD1 (6 bases). The CDR3 runs 15 residues. V gave up 6 bases and J gave up 4 bases, with 21 bases separating them. Germline CDR1 is SQVTM and CDR2 is ANQGSEA. The CDR3 bases are TGCAGCGTCAGGGGACATTCCGAAGGAGGCACTGAAGCTTTCTTT. It encodes CSVRGHSEGGTEAFF.

Points on this clone: Other DNA sequences in the sample encode the same CDR3. The J gene is TRBJ2-7, the V gene TRBV12-3 or TRBV12-4; 7 bases map to TRBD2. The CDR3 runs to 13 residues. With 0 bases clipped from V and 4 bases from J, the junction kept 0 bases outside the gene matches. The CDR3 loop reads CASSLAGGYEQYF. CDR3 nucleotide sequence: TGTGCCAGCAGTTTAGCGGGAGGGTACGAGCAGTACTTC.

This clone was observed a handful of times. The V call is TRBV19, the J call TRBJ2-3; the D gene is possibly TRBD2 (6 bases). Looked up from germline, CDR1 is LNHDA and CDR2 is SQIVND (reference sequence). This CDR3 region has 15 residues. The germline V and J ends were trimmed by 6 bases and 3 bases, with 16 bases remaining between them. The CDR3 spells CASRGGLRTTDTQYF. The DNA of the CDR3 is TGTGCCAGTAGGGGGGGACTTAGGACTACAGATACGCAGTATTTT.

J is TRBJ2-1 and V is TRBV19, with D uncertain. The CDR3 has 12 residues. The germline CDR1 and CDR2 sequences are LNHDA and SQIVND (reference sequence). The ends were cut back, 3 bases at V and 16 bases at J, with 16 bases in the middle. The CDR3 reads CASSIGQKFHFF. In nucleotides, the CDR3 is TGTGCCAGTAGTATTGGCCAGAAATTTCACTTCTTC.

The gene calls are TRBV6-4 and TRBJ2-3, with D tentatively TRBD1 (5 bases). Germline CDR1 MRHNA, CDR2 SNTAGT. The CDR3 runs to 14 residues. The V and J ends lost 2 bases and 1 base respectively, with 7 bases between them. The CDR3: CASSDGAGTDTQYF. CDR3 nucleotides: TGTGCCAGCAGTGACGGGGCGGGCACAGATACGCAGTATTTT.